The 21 T cell receptor beta chains below all came from one sample that was sequenced in a study of T cell changes during pregnancy in multiple sclerosis. Some clones are missing from TCRdb's copy, which holds only in-frame ones; the method was immunoSEQ multiplex PCR. The top ten clones hold about 0.4% of a sample with tens of thousands of clones, around 85% of them seen once. The specimen was CD4+ T cells from peripheral blood mononuclear cells, collected in the third trimester of pregnancy. These receptors were collected from a female donor with multiple sclerosis, enrolled in a pregnancy study.

The genes are TRBV5-4 and TRBJ2-2; D call uncertain. V was pared by 0 bases and J by 4 bases, with 13 bases between. CDR1 and CDR2 (germline): SGHNT, YYREEE (reference sequence). The length of the CDR3 is 16 residues. The CDR3 DNA reads TGTGCCAGCAGCTTGGCCCAGAAAAGGAGCACCGGGGAGCTGTTTTTT. Encoded protein: CASSLAQKRSTGELFF.

The gene calls are TRBV25-1 and TRBJ1-1, with D perhaps TRBD1 (5 bases). Germline CDR1 MGHDK, CDR2 SYGVNS. This CDR3 region has 17 residues. Trimming took off 4 bases at V and 0 bases at J, with 18 bases between the two ends. CDR3 loop: CASSAPWQGNVNTEAFF. The CDR3, as DNA: TGTGCCAGCAGTGCCCCATGGCAGGGTAACGTGAACACTGAAGCTTTCTTT.

This clone showed up just once. J is TRBJ2-7 and V is TRBV19; 10 nucleotides agree with TRBD1. V shed 1 base and J 1 base; nucleotides not matched to a gene: 1. Per the germline V gene, CDR1 is LNHDA and CDR2 is SQIVND (reference sequence). The CDR3 runs 15 residues. DNA of the CDR3: TGTGCCAGTAGTATAGGGACAGGGGGATCCTACGAGCAGTACTTC. Encoded protein: CASSIGTGGSYEQYF.

The J gene is TRBJ1-3, the V gene TRBV19; D gene unclear. V dropped 4 bases and J dropped 0 bases, with 16 bases sitting between them. The CDR3 contains 17 residues. Germline-derived CDR1 and CDR2 are LNHDA and SQIVND (reference sequence). The chain's CDR3 is CASSRTNRAYSGNTIYF. The DNA for the CDR3 is TGTGCCAGTAGTAGAACCAACCGAGCTTACTCTGGAAACACCATATATTTT.

This clone was recorded a few times. The rearrangement links TRBV7-6 to TRBJ1-3; D may be TRBD1 (5 bases). Germline V gene lookup returns CDR1 SGHVS and CDR2 FNYEAQ. This CDR3 contains 16 residues. The germline V and J ends were trimmed by 5 bases and 3 bases, with 17 bases remaining between them. CDR3 sequence (DNA): TGTGCCAGCAGCCCAGGCGTTCAGGGAAGTGGAAACACCATATATTTT. Amino acid sequence: CASSPGVQGSGNTIYF.

The gene calls are TRBV6-5 and TRBJ2-7; 11 bases fit TRBD2. With 2 bases clipped from V and 3 bases from J, the junction kept 6 bases outside the gene matches. Germline lookup yields CDR1 MNHEY and CDR2 SVGAGI. The CDR3 covers 16 residues. The DNA of the CDR3 is TGTGCCAGCAGTTACGCTAGCGGGGGGATTCACTACGAGCAGTACTTC. It yields the protein CASSYASGGIHYEQYF.

The chain is built from TRBV6-6 and TRBJ1-3; D call uncertain. CDR1 is MNHNY, CDR2 SVGAGI, per germline (reference sequence). The CDR3 contains 14 residues. V lost 8 bases and J lost 4, with 15 bases in between. The CDR3 sequence: CASVSSGSGNTIYF. The CDR3 DNA follows: TGTGCCAGCGTATCATCGGGGAGCGGAAACACCATATATTTT.

This clone was seen a handful of times. The J gene is TRBJ2-5, the V gene TRBV18, with unresolved D. The CDR3 has 12 residues. The germline V gene has CDR1 KGHSH and CDR2 LQKENI. Trimming pared 3 bases from V and 0 bases from J, leaving 2 bases between. The CDR3 region has the DNA TGTGCCAGCTCACCCAACCAAGAGACCCAGTACTTC. Translated, it gives CASSPNQETQYF.

This rearrangement joins TRBV7-2 to TRBJ1-3; D gene ambiguous. The V end was cut by 3 bases, the J end by 2 bases, with 5 bases between. Germline lookup yields CDR1 SGHTA and CDR2 FQGNSA. The CDR3 sequence is 13 residues long. CDR3 amino acids: CASSFQAGNTIYF. The CDR3 DNA is TGTGCCAGCAGCTTCCAGGCTGGAAACACCATATATTTT.

The gene calls are TRBV19 and TRBJ2-2; 9 nucleotides align to TRBD1. Germline CDR1 reads LNHDA; CDR2 reads SQIVND (reference sequence). CDR3 size: 13 residues. V trimming: 8 bases; J trimming: 5 bases; junction bases outside the gene matches: 3. The CDR3 loop reads CASGQGRTGELFF. CDR3 nucleotides: TGTGCCAGTGGACAGGGGCGGACCGGGGAGCTGTTTTTT.

The V call is TRBV6-5, the J call TRBJ1-3; D is possibly TRBD1 (5 bases). V shed 9 bases and J shed 0 bases, with 12 bases lying between them. This CDR3 has 14 residues. Per the germline V gene, CDR1 is MNHEY and CDR2 is SVGAGI. This CDR3 is CASKTETSGNTIYF. The CDR3 DNA is TGTGCCAGTAAGACAGAGACCTCTGGAAACACCATATATTTT.

The chain employs TRBV28 and TRBJ2-2; D perhaps matches TRBD1 (6 bases). The CDR3 is made up of 14 amino acids. Trimming left V 8 bases short and J 3 bases short, with 13 bases between. Looked up from germline, CDR1 is MDHEN and CDR2 is SYDVKM. For the CDR3, the DNA is TGTGCCAGCGAGTCTGAGGGGGACACCGGGGAGCTGTTTTTT. Protein: CASESEGDTGELFF.

The V call is TRBV5-1, the J call TRBJ2-7; 8 bases are a match to TRBD2. The V gene end was trimmed by 5 bases and the J gene end by 5 bases; junction bases not matched to a gene: 18. The CDR3 loop spans 17 amino acids. The germline CDR1 and CDR2 sequences are SGHRS and YFSETQ. CDR3 in amino acids: CASRQGSGSITVDEQYF. In nucleotides, the CDR3 is TGCGCCAGCAGGCAGGGAAGCGGGAGTATCACGGTTGACGAGCAGTACTTC.

This chain links TRBV6-5 with TRBJ2-3, with no clear D. The CDR3 has 14 amino acids. The ends were cut back, 2 bases at V and 2 bases at J, with 8 bases in the middle. CDR1 and CDR2 (germline): MNHEY, SVGAGI. The CDR3 loop reads CASSYTLPTDTQYF. CDR3 nucleotides: TGTGCCAGCAGTTACACTCTTCCCACAGATACGCAGTATTTT.

This sequence joins TRBV2 and TRBJ1-2; a possible D gene is TRBD1 (5 bases). Trimming stripped 6 bases from V and 3 bases from J, with 17 bases between. The CDR3 contains 15 residues. The germline gives CDR1 SNHLY, CDR2 FYNNEI. CDR3 in amino acids: CASRAQAAFDYGYTF. CDR3 DNA: TGTGCCAGCAGGGCACAGGCCGCCTTTGACTATGGCTACACCTTC.

The rearrangement uses TRBV7-9 and TRBJ1-4, with 7 bases aligning to TRBD1. Trimming at V came to 5 bases and at J to 3 bases, leaving 6 bases not matched to a gene. Germline V gene data show CDR1 as SEHNR and CDR2 as FQNEAQ (reference sequence). The CDR3 sequence is 15 residues long. CDR3 region: CASSVRDSSNEKLFF. CDR3 bases: TGTGCCAGCAGCGTCCGGGACAGCTCTAATGAAAAACTGTTTTTT.

V is TRBV2 and J is TRBJ2-7, with 8 bases lining up with TRBD2. The germline gives CDR1 SNHLY, CDR2 FYNNEI. The CDR3 is 13 amino acids. V was clipped by 7 bases and J by 3 bases; unmatched bases: 5. The CDR3 sequence is CASTPREDYEQYF. CDR3 nucleotide sequence: TGTGCCAGCACGCCGCGGGAGGACTACGAGCAGTACTTC.

In this sample, this clone turned up once. The chain is built from TRBV7-2 and TRBJ2-1; TRBD2 is a possible D gene (5 bases). The V and J ends lost 4 bases and 0 bases respectively, with 10 bases between them. Germline V gives CDR1 SGHTA, CDR2 FQGNSA. The CDR3 extends over 15 amino acids. CDR3 protein: CASSSDGDSYNEQFF. The CDR3 DNA reads TGTGCCAGCAGCTCCGACGGGGACTCCTACAATGAGCAGTTCTTC.

The rearrangement uses TRBV7-2 and TRBJ1-1; D not resolved. The CDR3 covers 12 residues. Trimming stripped 4 bases from V and 8 bases from J, with 11 bases between. Germline lookup yields CDR1 SGHTA and CDR2 FQGNSA. The CDR3 region has the DNA TGTGCCAGCAGCTCGGCAGGATCAGAAGCTTTCTTT. Its translation: CASSSAGSEAFF.

This clone came up a few times. V gene TRBV2 combines with J gene TRBJ1-2; weak D call: TRBD1 (6 bases). The CDR3 has 14 residues. Germline V gene data show CDR1 as SNHLY and CDR2 as FYNNEI. The V and J ends lost 6 bases and 2 bases respectively, with 13 bases between them. CDR3 region: CASRRTGLNYGYTF. The CDR3 bases are TGTGCCAGCAGGCGTACAGGGTTAAACTATGGCTACACCTTC.

V is TRBV2 and J is TRBJ1-1; D not certain. Looked up from germline, CDR1 is SNHLY and CDR2 is FYNNEI. CDR3 length: 13 amino acids. V was cut by 4 bases and J by 1 base, with 7 bases left in between. The CDR3 spells CASSGHTNTEAFF. For the CDR3, the DNA is TGTGCCAGCAGTGGACACACGAACACTGAAGCTTTCTTT.